This T cell receptor (beta chain) was sequenced for a study of blood T cell repertoires in COVID-19. Across the study: Sites in the United States, Italy and Spain provided acute and convalescent COVID-19 samples. PBMCs, B-cell-depleted T cells, or T cells provided the cDNA or gDNA that made up the material.

CDR1 SQVTM and CDR2 ANQGSEA come from the germline V gene. The CDR3 runs to 14 residues. The V gene lost 3 bases and the J gene lost 3 bases, with 14 bases spanning the gap. Assay: immunoSEQ multiplex PCR; the TCRdb copy retains only in-frame clones and omits some. The table lists about 250,000 clones, around 89% of them singletons. This study enrolled people aged roughly 18 to 90 from about 26 US geographic areas. Each participant's cohort was designated according to participant-reported clinical history. Input material: PBMCs or T cells enriched from blood (not recorded which). This chain uses TRBV29-1 with TRBJ1-1; D perhaps matches TRBD1 (5 bases). This TCR derives from a woman aged 45-65 years who had recovered from COVID-19. CDR3 sequence (DNA): TGCAGCGTTGATTCGCGGGGGGGGTACACTGAAGCTTTCTTT. Its translation: CSVDSRGGYTEAFF. The full variable domain, with the rest looked up from reference TRBV29-1 and TRBJ1-1, is SAVISQKPSRDICQRGTSLTIQCQVDSQVTMMFWYRQQPGQSLTLIATANQGSEATYESGFVIDKFPISRPNLTFSTLTVSNMSPEDSSIYLCSVDSRGGYTEAFFGQGTRLTVV.